This record looks at one T cell receptor (beta chain) sequence and its context. Antigen unknown. Sequencing was performed with immunoSEQ multiplex PCR; in TCRdb, only in-frame clones are kept and a portion is missing. In the table there are fewer than 55,000 clones, 85% to 95% of which are singletons. CDR3 size: 11 residues. Germline V gene data show CDR1 as MNHEY and CDR2 as SVGAGI. V was cut by 8 bases and J by 10 bases, with 14 bases left in between. This sample is part of a study of T cells after posttransplantation cyclophosphamide. Points from the study as a whole: Later post-transplant blood repertoires were often dominated by donor CD8+ memory clones.

The V call is TRBV6-5, the J call TRBJ1-1, with D perhaps TRBD1 (5 bases). Sequenced: PBMCs. The sequence came from a woman aged 25 to 39 in good health and a related stem cell transplant donor. In DNA, the CDR3 is TGTGCCAGCCGCACGGGGGTGGGAGCTTTCTTT. This gives the protein CASRTGVGAFF.